This entry concerns a single T cell receptor (beta chain). This clone's antigen is unknown. Per-base quality was not reported, and no clone a single base away is much larger than it. The time point label corresponds to: newly diagnosed GD, antithyroid drugs for less than 3 months. For both TCR sequencing and RNA sequencing, RNA was extracted from PBMCs using TRIzol. The diagnosis of Graves' disease was made according to American Thyroid Association guidelines. The patients came from an endocrinology department in Xi'an, China. Each patient gave approximately 10 milliliters of peripheral blood, collected in an EDTA anticoagulant tube. Ficoll Paque Plus density gradient separation was used to isolate PBMCs, and no further T cell sorting was performed. An Agilent 2100 Bioanalyzer and agarose gel were used to check RNA quality, while a NanoDrop 2000 measured RNA concentration. The germline V gene provides CDR1 SQVTM and CDR2 ANQGSEA. Including the terminal cysteine and phenylalanine, the CDR3 comprises 12 residues. Only the CDR3 portion is preserved as DNA: 36 bases, with reading frame beginning at the first base. V is cut by 6 bases and J by 2 bases, and the space between the germline ends is 10 bases.

This sample is drawn from a study of regulatory T cells in long-lasting Graves disease (dated by TCRdb to about 2021). Looking at the study overall: Newly diagnosed Graves' disease patients had taken antithyroid drugs for less than 3 months. Persistent Graves' disease patients were compared with newly diagnosed Graves' disease patients by peripheral blood TCR sequencing and RNA sequencing. The study was registered as a clinical trial and conducted in China. TCR sequencing covered some 13 persistent and around 20 newly diagnosed Graves' disease patients, about 35 samples in total.

To prepare the library, multiplex PCR was applied. The sequencing machine was an Illumina HiSeq 4000. iRepertoire HTBI primers and Arm-PCR amplification of CDR3 regions were used to construct TCR beta libraries. Gel purification was performed on PCR products prior to sequencing. The source study handled its data this way. Across samples, around 58 TRBV and 13 to 15 TRBJ segments were identified and used for gene usage analysis of CDR3 amino acid clonotypes. Filtered high-quality paired reads were merged into contigs using COPE and FqMerger. Contigs were aligned with BLAST to IMGT TRBV, TRBD and TRBJ reference genes, and CDR3 was defined per IMGT. Any clonotype with a frequency above 0.1% was classified as a highly expanded clone. Shannon entropy served as the measure of repertoire diversity, while the Gini coefficient captured V-J evenness. A clonotype was considered public if more than one individual shared it. TCRdb handled the public reads itself, with Q25 trimming in fastp and clone calling in MiXCR, and kept productive beta chains. Entries that share a CDR3 protein sequence are merged under the most common genes and DNA. What appears here as the V and J calls and clone size reflects TCRdb's work, not the paper's. The sample has fewer than 350,000 distinct CDR3 sequences on record, over 15% of them singletons. The ten largest clonotypes hold 35% to 45% of the sample.

Results and caveats for the whole study, not just this receptor: Persistent Graves' disease patients showed lower TCR Shannon entropy and fewer highly expanded clones than newly diagnosed patients, suggesting clonal expansion. Sequencing and analysis were limited to the TCR beta chain. More public clonotypes were shared among persistent patients (over 2,500) than among newly diagnosed patients (roughly 1,000). Because the primary lesion, thyroid tissue, could not be accessed, the study looked at peripheral blood alone. The authors noted that the small sample size was a limitation that may lower accuracy. TRBV28, TRBJ1-2 and TRBJ2-5 were preferentially used in persistent disease, while TRBV20-1 and TRBJ2-1 were favored in newly diagnosed disease.

The clonotype originates from a female donor with Graves disease. This sample comprised peripheral blood mononuclear cells (PBMCs), obtained at new diagnosis, from a patient treated with antithyroid drugs. The receptor chain draws on TRBV29-1 and TRBJ1-2, with the D gene not confidently named. The DNA sequence follows: TGCAGCGTCTTTGGGGTCAACTATGGCTACACCTTC. The translation is CSVFGVNYGYTF.